These T cell receptor beta chains were read from a single sample in a study of T cells after yellow fever vaccination. MiXCR, applied by TCRdb to the 5' RACE reads, yields one record per CDR3 protein. This sample yields 300,000 or so distinct CDR3 sequences, of which roughly 8.4% are seen a single time; around 17% belongs to the top ten. The input for sequencing was PBMCs, taken more than 35 days after the first yellow fever vaccination. All receptors come from a man between 18 and 29 years old who received the YFV17D yellow fever vaccine. CDR3s include the opening cysteine and the closing phenylalanine or tryptophan. A D gene is named only where the DNA matches it firmly. Some rows have no size entry. The others give once, few or many, or a class for an expanded clone.

clone_size j_call v_call d_call cdr3_aa cdr3_nt
few TRBJ2-3 TRBV20-1 TRBD2 CSAGTSGSTDTQYF TGCAGTGCAGGGACTAGCGGGAGCACAGATACGCAGTATTTT
few TRBJ2-3 TRBV12-3/TRBV12-4 - CASSLGPPGTQYF TGTGCCAGCAGTTTGGGACCTCCGGGTACGCAGTATTTT
- TRBJ2-1 TRBV7-2 - CASSLGWDSLGFF TGTGCCAGCAGCTTAGGGTGGGACTCTTTGGGGTTCTTC
- TRBJ2-5 TRBV7-3 - CASSLDSPPGTQYF TGTGCCAGCAGCTTGGACAGCCCTCCCGGGACCCAGTACTTC
- TRBJ2-3 TRBV5-1 TRBD2 CASSLERGGLRDTQYF TGCGCCAGCAGCTTAGAACGGGGGGGCCTGAGAGATACGCAGTATTTT
few TRBJ2-1 TRBV5-5 TRBD2 CASSQRGVTNEQFF TGTGCCAGCAGCCAGCGGGGGGTGACGAATGAGCAGTTCTTC
few TRBJ1-1 TRBV6-2/TRBV6-3 TRBD1 CASSYSGTGSAEAFF TGTGCCAGCAGTTACTCCGGGACAGGGTCGGCTGAAGCTTTCTTT
- TRBJ2-3 TRBV12-3/TRBV12-4 - CASSKTDTQYF TGTGCCAGCAGTAAGACAGATACGCAGTATTTT
few TRBJ1-3 TRBV5-1 - CASSLGPPGNTIYF TGCGCCAGCAGCTTGGGACCACCCGGAAACACCATATATTTT
once TRBJ2-3 TRBV6-5 - CASSLQEADTQYF TGTGCCAGCAGTTTGCAGGAGGCAGATACGCAGTATTTT
many TRBJ1-1 TRBV7-3 TRBD1 CASSLGSGQGKLGEAFF TGTGCCAGCAGCTTAGGGTCGGGACAGGGGAAACTGGGTGAAGCTTTCTTT
few TRBJ1-1 TRBV6-5 - CASAAWGSFDTEAFF TGTGCCAGCGCAGCTTGGGGATCTTTTGACACTGAAGCTTTCTTT
- TRBJ1-5 TRBV5-1 TRBD1 CASRAGTGDQPQHF TGCGCCAGCAGGGCCGGGACAGGGGATCAGCCCCAGCATTTT
few TRBJ2-1 TRBV7-3 - CASSGGWVYNEQFF TGTGCCAGCTCAGGGGGGTGGGTTTACAATGAGCAGTTCTTC
few TRBJ2-2 TRBV7-6 - CASSATGTHTGELFF TGTGCCAGCAGCGCGACCGGGACCCACACCGGGGAGCTGTTTTTT
few TRBJ1-4 TRBV7-2 - CASSGEREKLFF TGTGCCAGCAGCGGCGAGCGCGAAAAACTGTTTTTT
- TRBJ2-5 TRBV5-1 - CASSLDGSQETQYF TGCGCCAGCAGCTTGGATGGCAGTCAAGAGACCCAGTACTTC
- TRBJ1-3 TRBV3-1 - CASSQDLIRSGNTIYF TGTGCCAGCAGCCAAGACCTCATTCGCTCTGGAAACACCATATATTTT
many TRBJ2-2 TRBV4-2 TRBD1 CASSQDKTGTAGELFF TGTGCCAGCAGCCAAGATAAGACCGGGACAGCCGGGGAGCTGTTTTTT
many TRBJ2-1 TRBV4-3 - CASRPDSSYNEQFF TGCGCCAGCAGGCCGGACAGCTCCTACAATGAGCAGTTCTTC
- TRBJ2-1 TRBV20-1 TRBD2 CSALAGGRPNEQFF TGCAGTGCTTTAGCGGGGGGACGACCCAATGAGCAGTTCTTC
few TRBJ2-2 TRBV5-1 - CATGRRYPGELFF TGCGCCACAGGACGACGATACCCCGGGGAGCTGTTTTTT
few TRBJ2-7 TRBV7-8 - CASSLVGAGEAYEQYF TGTGCCAGCAGCTTAGTCGGCGCAGGCGAAGCCTACGAGCAGTACTTC
few TRBJ2-1 TRBV27 TRBD2 CASSVRTSPDEQFF TGTGCCAGCAGTGTAAGGACTAGCCCGGATGAGCAGTTCTTC
- TRBJ2-2 TRBV14 TRBD1 CASSPLDRTGELFF TGTGCCAGCAGCCCTCTGGACAGGACCGGGGAGCTGTTTTTT
many TRBJ2-2 TRBV28 - CASSPGFLGSGELFF TGTGCCAGCAGCCCCGGGTTCCTCGGGTCCGGGGAGCTGTTTTTT
many TRBJ1-1 TRBV11-2 - CASTPWGGLTEAFF TGTGCCAGCACCCCTTGGGGGGGGCTAACTGAAGCTTTCTTT
- TRBJ1-5 TRBV6-1 - CASKNGQPQHF TGTGCCAGCAAAAACGGTCAGCCCCAGCATTTT
- TRBJ2-5 TRBV20-1 TRBD2 CSATRLAAVETQYF TGCAGTGCTACACGACTAGCTGCTGTAGAGACCCAGTACTTC
- TRBJ2-3 TRBV24-1 TRBD2 CATSAREAGGTDTQYF TGTGCCACCAGTGCGCGGGAGGCAGGCGGCACAGATACGCAGTATTTT
- TRBJ2-3 TRBV5-1 - CASSGGGSATQYF TGCGCCAGCAGCGGTGGCGGGTCAGCTACGCAGTATTTT
many TRBJ1-1 TRBV29-1 - CSVEDGVNTEAFF TGCAGCGTTGAAGATGGCGTGAACACTGAAGCTTTCTTT